The 17 T cell receptor beta chains below were found in one sample sequenced in a study of T-cell memory formation after mild COVID-19. TCRdb re-derived calls from the 5' RACE reads in MiXCR, one entry per CDR3 protein. The data show a few hundred thousand distinct CDR3 sequences, with around 15% seen just once and roughly 22% held by the top ten. Source material: PBMCs or a T cell subset sorted from them (not recorded which). The source of these receptors is a man aged 18 to 29 who had mild COVID-19 (a few samples of this study predate the infection). Cell type and time point are not known.

The chain uses TRBV7-2 and TRBJ2-1, with TRBD2 as a possible D gene (7 bases). The V gene lost 5 bases and the J gene lost 8 bases, with 16 bases spanning the gap. The CDR3 runs 14 residues. CDR1 is SGHTA and CDR2 is FQGNSA in the germline V gene. The CDR3 region has the DNA TGTGCCAGCAGCCAAGGGTGGGGGGGCCATGAGCAGTTCTTC. Translated: CASSQGWGGHEQFF.

The chain recombines TRBV18 with TRBJ1-6, with 7 bases identical to TRBD1. The CDR3 extends over 14 amino acids. Germline V gene lookup returns CDR1 KGHSH and CDR2 LQKENI. V dropped 6 bases and J dropped 5; count of bases not matched to a gene: 4. CDR3 sequence (DNA): TGTGCCAGCTCGCCCGGGACAGATAATTCACCCCTCCACTTT. Its protein product is CASSPGTDNSPLHF.

This clonotype was counted ten times or more. The gene calls are TRBV5-1 and TRBJ2-3, with a possible D match to TRBD2 (5 bases). In germline, CDR1 is SGHRS, CDR2 YFSETQ. V was clipped by 4 bases and J by 5 bases, with 14 bases between them. This CDR3 has 14 residues. In DNA, the CDR3 is TGCGCCAGCAGCCGAACGGTGGGGAGAGATACGCAGTATTTT. Its translation is CASSRTVGRDTQYF.

This clonotype was recorded many times. The rearrangement uses TRBV7-2 and TRBJ2-7; TRBD2 matches at 13 bases. Trimming at V came to 4 bases and at J to 0 bases, leaving 9 bases not matched to a gene. The CDR3 has 18 residues. The germline V gene has CDR1 SGHTA and CDR2 FQGNSA. CDR3 nucleotides: TGTGCCAGCAGCTCGCCGGGACTAGCGGGGACGAACTCCTACGAGCAGTACTTC. Translated, it gives CASSSPGLAGTNSYEQYF.

The table lists this clonotype with many counts. The CDR3 region is CASSASGGADTQYF. CDR3 bases: TGTGCCAGCAGTGCTAGCGGGGGGGCAGATACGCAGTATTTT. The V and J genes are TRBV6-4 and TRBJ2-3, with 12 bases that match TRBD2. Germline CDR1 reads MRHNA; CDR2 reads SNTAGT. V was pared by 4 bases and J by 4 bases, with 0 bases of the junction left unmatched. The CDR3 runs 14 residues.

Here the CDR3 reads CASSSPDPNRETQYF. As DNA, the CDR3 is TGTGCCAGCAGCTCCCCCGACCCGAACAGGGAGACCCAGTACTTC. The chain joins TRBV9 to TRBJ2-5, with D perhaps TRBD1 (5 bases). Trimming removed 4 bases at V and 5 bases at J, with 18 bases between. This CDR3 is built from 15 residues. CDR1 is SGDLS and CDR2 is YYNGEE in the germline V gene.

This clonotype was seen a few times. The chain carries TRBV4-1 and TRBJ1-1; perhaps TRBD1 as D (5 bases). CDR3 length: 11 amino acids. Deletions cut 5 bases from V and 9 bases from J, with 10 bases between. The germline gives CDR1 MGHRA, CDR2 YSYEKL. CDR3 coding DNA: TGCGCCAGCAGCGCAGGGTTGCAAGCTTTCTTT. Protein: CASSAGLQAFF.

This clonotype was recorded a few times. The chain couples TRBV5-6 to TRBJ2-3; a possible D gene is TRBD2 (6 bases). Germline assignment: CDR1 SGHDT and CDR2 YYEEEE. This CDR3 is 14 amino acids long. V shed 4 bases and J shed 5 bases, with 14 bases lying between them. This CDR3 is CASSPRRVRDTQYF. Written as DNA, the CDR3 is TGTGCCAGCAGCCCTCGGAGGGTCAGAGATACGCAGTATTTT.

The chain combines TRBV6-6 with TRBJ2-7, with D maybe TRBD2 (6 bases). The germline V gene encodes CDR1 MNHNY and CDR2 SVGAGI (reference sequence). The CDR3 consists of 13 residues. V was trimmed by 11 bases and J by 4 bases, leaving 18 bases between them. In DNA, the CDR3 is TGTGCCGATTATCGGGACTTATGTTACGAGCAGTACGTC. It yields the protein CADYRDLCYEQYV.

There are many counts of this clonotype. The chain links TRBV28 to TRBJ2-3; TRBD1 matches at 7 bases. V shed 9 bases and J 0 bases; nucleotides not matched to a gene: 6. This CDR3 comprises 14 residues. Germline V gene sequence: CDR1 MDHEN, CDR2 SYDVKM. DNA for the CDR3: TGTGCCAGTACCGGGACAGCTAGCACAGATACGCAGTATTTT. It encodes CASTGTASTDTQYF.

This rearrangement joins TRBV11-2 to TRBJ1-1, with a possible D match to TRBD1 (5 bases). Germline values: CDR1 SGHAT, CDR2 FQNNGV. The CDR3 extends over 12 amino acids. Deletions cut 5 bases from V and 8 bases from J, with 12 bases between. The CDR3 DNA follows: TGTGCCAGCAGCACCGGGGGTGAGGAAGCTTTCTTT. It is translated as CASSTGGEEAFF.

This clonotype was counted a few times. The CDR3 DNA follows: TGTGCCAGCCGACCGAATGATGGCTACGAGCAGTACTTC. It encodes CASRPNDGYEQYF. The chain couples TRBV12-3 or TRBV12-4 to TRBJ2-7; D uncertain. The germline V and J ends were trimmed by 8 bases and 3 bases, with 14 bases remaining between them. The CDR3 has 13 amino acids.

This clonotype was seen a few times. The chain links TRBV4-1 to TRBJ1-3, with TRBD1 matching 10 bases. The CDR3 has 15 residues. The germline gives CDR1 MGHRA, CDR2 YSYEKL. The trim removed 4 bases at V and 4 bases at J, leaving 4 bases unmatched. The CDR3 sequence: CASSLDRGHGNTIYF. CDR3 DNA sequence: TGCGCCAGCAGCCTTGACAGGGGGCACGGAAACACCATATATTTT.

The gene calls are TRBV24-1 and TRBJ2-7; D remains unclear. V shed 5 bases and J shed 0 bases, with 13 bases lying between them. The CDR3 consists of 15 residues. CDR1 and CDR2 (germline): KGHDR, SFDVKD. The CDR3 protein is CATSGHHRDSYEQYF. DNA of the CDR3: TGTGCCACCAGTGGACACCACAGAGACTCCTACGAGCAGTACTTC.

This clonotype was picked up a small number of times. The rearrangement joins TRBV11-2 to TRBJ1-6; 8 nucleotides align to TRBD1. This CDR3 region has 14 residues. The ends lost 5 bases at V and 10 bases at J; junction bases unmatched: 7. Germline V gene lookup returns CDR1 SGHAT and CDR2 FQNNGV. For the CDR3, the DNA is TGTGCCAGCAGCCCCGGACAGGGAAAGTCACCCCTCCACTTT. It is translated as CASSPGQGKSPLHF.

CDR3 nucleotide sequence: TGTGCCAGCAGCCACCGACAGGGGGCCTATGGCTACACCTTC. Amino acids: CASSHRQGAYGYTF. The chain joins TRBV6-5 to TRBJ1-2, with 10 nucleotides matching TRBD1. The length of the CDR3 is 14 residues. With 6 bases clipped from V and 4 bases from J, the junction kept 5 bases outside the gene matches. Germline CDR1 is MNHEY and CDR2 is SVGAGI.

The chain recombines TRBV11-1 with TRBJ2-2; no definite D call. V shed 7 bases and J shed 1 base, with 13 bases lying between them. The CDR3 sequence is 15 residues long. Germline-derived CDR1 and CDR2 are SGHAT and FQDESV (reference sequence). The CDR3 DNA sequence: TGTGCCAGCACCTTGACACCCTGGAACACCGGGGAGCTGTTTTTT. Translation gives CASTLTPWNTGELFF.